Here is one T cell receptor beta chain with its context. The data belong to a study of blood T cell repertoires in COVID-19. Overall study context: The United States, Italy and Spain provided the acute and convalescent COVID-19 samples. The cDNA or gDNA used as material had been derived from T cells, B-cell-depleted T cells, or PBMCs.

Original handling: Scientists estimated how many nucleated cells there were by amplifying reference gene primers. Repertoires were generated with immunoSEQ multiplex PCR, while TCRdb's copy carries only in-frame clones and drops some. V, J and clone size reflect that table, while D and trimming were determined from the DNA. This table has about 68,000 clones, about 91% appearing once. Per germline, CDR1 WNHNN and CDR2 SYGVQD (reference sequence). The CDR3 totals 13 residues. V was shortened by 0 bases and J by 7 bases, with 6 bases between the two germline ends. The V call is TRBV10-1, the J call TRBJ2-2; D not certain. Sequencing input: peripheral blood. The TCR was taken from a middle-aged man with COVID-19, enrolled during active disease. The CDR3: CASSESAIGELFF. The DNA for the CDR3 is TGCGCCAGCAGTGAGTCGGCAATCGGGGAGCTGTTTTTT.